This record covers a single TCR beta chain. As yet, its antigen is unknown. The V and J ends lost 0 bases and 8 bases respectively, with 13 bases between them. The CDR3 spans 14 residues. Germline V gives CDR1 MGHDK, CDR2 SYGVNS. Terminally differentiated effector memory CD45RA+ cells were excluded by CCR7 positive selection of CD45RO-negative cells. The donors, all of them Caucasian adults, lived in Nashville, Tennessee. The authors loaded roughly 200 ng DNA, roughly 33,000 T cell genomes, into sorted-subset replicate PCRs. Data came from immunoSEQ multiplex PCR; TCRdb stores just in-frame clones and leaves some out. The data contain approximately 2,200,000 clones, around 93% of them singletons. This record belongs to a study of shared clonotypes between healthy human individuals. Points from the study as a whole: Even with large depth, rarefaction showed that sorted-subset sequencing was incomplete. Deeper or shallower sequencing was expected to change how clonotypes are shared among donors.

Sequencing was carried out using naive CD8+ T cells from PBMCs. The chain employs TRBV25-1 and TRBJ1-2, with a possible D match to TRBD1 (5 bases). This receptor was obtained from a man aged 18-30 years in good health. Some clones in this sample may be carry-over from other donors' samples. The DNA for the CDR3 is TGTGCCAGCAGTGAATACTCGGGGCTTGAGGGCTACACCTTC. This sequence encodes CASSEYSGLEGYTF.